This is a list of T cell receptor beta chains from one sample in a study of response to subunit inactivated influenza vaccine. TCRdb re-called the RT-PCR reads with MiXCR, one entry per CDR3 protein. The sample holds under 500,000 distinct CDR3 sequences, around 9.9% seen once. Sequences were derived from PBMCs from blood, sampled roughly 47 days after vaccination. The receptors come from a man in his forties or fifties who received an inactivated influenza vaccine. Both conserved end residues are part of each CDR3. The D gene is left open where the match is weak. Clone size, where shown, is once, few, many, or a class for clones that have expanded.

v_gene	j_gene	abundance	d_gene	CDR3aa	CDR3nt
TRBV5-1	TRBJ2-3	.	TRBD2	CASSPGLASSTDTQYF	TGCGCCAGCAGCCCCGGACTAGCGAGTAGCACAGATACGCAGTATTTT
TRBV7-9	TRBJ2-1	few	.	CASSLSGFGEQFF	TGTGCCAGCAGCTTATCAGGGTTCGGTGAGCAGTTCTTC
TRBV6-2/TRBV6-3	TRBJ2-7	few	.	CASSYSGPNNYEQYF	TGTGCCAGCAGTTACTCAGGACCAAACAACTACGAGCAGTACTTC
TRBV15	TRBJ2-3	few	TRBD2	CATRDSGSITDTQYF	TGTGCCACCCGGGATAGCGGGAGCATTACAGATACGCAGTATTTT
TRBV20-1	TRBJ2-5	few	.	CSARDNNVETQYF	TGCAGTGCTAGAGATAATAACGTCGAGACCCAGTACTTC
TRBV12-3/TRBV12-4	TRBJ2-7	.	TRBD2	CASSLGGKGEQYF	TGTGCCAGCAGCCTGGGGGGGAAAGGCGAGCAGTACTTC
TRBV6-1	TRBJ2-7	few	.	CASSGPGSSYEQYF	TGTGCCAGCAGTGGCCCAGGGAGCTCCTACGAGCAGTACTTC
TRBV6-5	TRBJ2-5	many	TRBD2	CASSWGLADRAQYF	TGTGCCAGCAGTTGGGGACTAGCGGATCGGGCCCAGTACTTC
TRBV20-1	TRBJ2-5	many	.	CSALTGNQETQYF	TGCAGTGCCCTAACCGGGAACCAAGAGACCCAGTACTTC
TRBV20-1	TRBJ2-7	.	.	CSARDLVGDSYEQYF	TGCAGTGCTAGAGACCTAGTAGGGGACTCCTACGAGCAGTACTTC
TRBV7-2	TRBJ2-2	few	TRBD2	CASSLVPSGVTGELFF	TGTGCCAGCAGCTTAGTTCCTAGCGGGGTCACCGGGGAGCTGTTTTTT
TRBV4-2	TRBJ2-5	.	TRBD2	CASSQDGTSVETQYF	TGTGCCAGCAGCCAAGATGGCACTAGCGTAGAGACCCAGTACTTC
TRBV20-1	TRBJ2-3	many	TRBD2	CSATSGRATDTQYF	TGCAGTGCTACGAGCGGGAGAGCTACAGATACGCAGTATTTT
TRBV4-2	TRBJ1-1	.	TRBD1	CASSRRGTGVLRNTEAFF	TGTGCCAGCAGCCGCCGTGGGACAGGGGTTCTACGGAACACTGAAGCTTTCTTT
TRBV5-1	TRBJ2-1	.	TRBD2	CASSLSSGWGEQFF	TGCGCCAGCAGCTTGTCTAGCGGATGGGGTGAGCAGTTCTTC
TRBV5-1	TRBJ2-1	.	.	CASSLDFRSGNQQFF	TGCGCCAGCAGCTTGGATTTCAGGAGCGGAAATCAGCAGTTCTTC
TRBV7-6	TRBJ2-5	.	.	CASSLAGAGQETQYF	TGTGCCAGCAGCTTAGCGGGGGCGGGACAAGAGACCCAGTACTTC
TRBV6-1	TRBJ2-5	.	.	CASREVSGPETQYF	TGTGCCAGCAGGGAGGTCTCGGGGCCAGAGACCCAGTACTTC
TRBV20-1	TRBJ2-3	.	TRBD2	CSAQLAGLTDTQYF	TGCAGTGCTCAACTAGCGGGACTCACAGATACGCAGTATTTT
TRBV7-2	TRBJ2-1	.	.	CASSLAGYTRSYNEQFF	TGTGCCAGCAGCTTAGCGGGGTACACGAGGTCCTACAATGAGCAGTTCTTC
TRBV29-1	TRBJ2-7	.	TRBD2	CSVGPGLAEVSSYEQYF	TGCAGCGTCGGCCCGGGACTAGCGGAAGTATCCTCCTACGAGCAGTACTTC
TRBV18	TRBJ2-7	few	TRBD2	CASSPPRTSVYEQYF	TGTGCCAGCTCACCCCCTAGGACTAGCGTCTACGAGCAGTACTTC
TRBV9	TRBJ1-5	.	.	CASSVGTLGNQPQHF	TGTGCCAGCAGCGTAGGAACCCTGGGCAATCAGCCCCAGCATTTT
TRBV7-2	TRBJ1-6	few	.	CASSLQAGSYNSPLHF	TGTGCCAGCAGCTTACAGGCGGGGTCCTATAATTCACCCCTCCACTTT
TRBV29-1	TRBJ1-5	.	TRBD1	CSVEVGGTGNQPQHF	TGCAGCGTTGAAGTCGGGGGGACAGGGAATCAGCCCCAGCATTTT
TRBV7-2	TRBJ2-1	.	TRBD1	CASSLLGTGFSNEQFF	TGTGCCAGCAGCTTATTGGGGACAGGGTTTTCCAATGAGCAGTTCTTC
TRBV3-1	TRBJ2-7	many	.	CASSRPGTYEQYF	TGTGCCAGCAGCCGTCCCGGGACCTACGAGCAGTACTTC
TRBV20-1	TRBJ1-2	.	.	CSAREGTHYGYTF	TGCAGTGCTAGAGAGGGGACACACTATGGCTACACCTTC
TRBV4-3	TRBJ1-1	.	.	CASSQDGHSNTEAFF	TGCGCCAGCAGCCAAGACGGACACTCGAACACTGAAGCTTTCTTT
TRBV20-1	TRBJ2-1	.	TRBD2	CCARWTSGGEIYNEQFF	TGCTGTGCTAGATGGACTAGCGGGGGGGAAATCTACAATGAGCAGTTCTTC
TRBV18	TRBJ2-7	.	TRBD1	CASSPSLTGGPTEQYF	TGTGCCAGCTCACCTTCTTTGACAGGGGGCCCCACCGAGCAGTACTTC
TRBV20-1	TRBJ1-5	.	TRBD1	CSARLARGSQPQHF	TGCAGTGCCAGGCTAGCCAGGGGGAGTCAGCCCCAGCATTTT
TRBV7-3	TRBJ2-3	few	TRBD2	CASSLGTSADTDTQYF	TGTGCCAGCAGCCTAGGGACTAGCGCGGACACAGATACGCAGTATTTT
TRBV5-1	TRBJ2-1	.	.	CASSLAFGGPYNEQFF	TGCGCCAGCAGCTTGGCCTTTGGGGGCCCCTACAATGAGCAGTTCTTC
TRBV7-2	TRBJ2-7	.	TRBD1	CASSFRQGAGEQYF	TGTGCCAGCAGCTTTCGACAGGGGGCAGGCGAGCAGTACTTC
TRBV12-3/TRBV12-4	TRBJ2-4	many	.	CASSLQPGLAKNIQYF	TGTGCCAGCAGTTTACAACCTGGGCTAGCCAAAAACATTCAGTACTTC
TRBV7-9	TRBJ1-1	few	TRBD1	CASSLDRTGGDGTEAFF	TGTGCCAGCAGCTTAGATCGGACAGGGGGCGACGGCACTGAAGCTTTCTTT
TRBV4-3	TRBJ2-3	.	.	CASSALEGGTDTQYF	TGCGCCAGCAGCGCACTTGAGGGGGGGACAGATACGCAGTATTTT
TRBV5-1	TRBJ2-7	many	TRBD2	CASALLAGGYEQYF	TGCGCCAGCGCCCTTCTGGCGGGGGGGTACGAGCAGTACTTC
TRBV4-3	TRBJ2-1	.	.	CASSQDLTVYNEQFF	TGCGCCAGCAGCCAAGATCTTACGGTGTACAATGAGCAGTTCTTC